A selection of T cell receptor beta chains follows, all from one sample in a study of cytomegalovirus exposure and HLA in healthy donors. The method was immunoSEQ multiplex PCR; TCRdb's version includes in-frame clones alone and lacks a portion of them. The sample yields approximately 220,000 clones, approximately 78% seen once. Sequenced material: PBMCs. Every receptor here comes from a man aged 25-45 years in good health and CMV-seronegative. The CDR3 runs from the conserved cysteine through the conserved F or W. The D gene is left open where the match is weak. Size is omitted from some rows. Given values are once, few, many or a class for expanded clones.

>TRBV5-1|-|TRBJ2-3|once
CASSSPDSLVRLGQYF
TGCGCCAGCAGCTCGCCAGACTCACTAGTCCGTTTAGGGCAGTATTTT
>TRBV9|-|TRBJ2-1|-
CASSSSTATILNEQFF
TGTGCCAGCAGCAGCTCGACAGCTACGATTCTGAATGAGCAGTTCTTC
>TRBV5-3|TRBD1|TRBJ1-1|-
CARSPRTGGTEAFF
TGTGCCAGAAGCCCAAGGACAGGGGGGACTGAAGCTTTCTTT
>TRBV28|TRBD1|TRBJ1-2|-
CASSPNWTGRDAGYTF
TGTGCCAGCAGTCCCAACTGGACAGGGAGGGATGCGGGCTACACCTTC
>TRBV29-1|TRBD2|TRBJ2-1|-
CSVGVAGGPNEQFF
TGCAGCGTTGGAGTAGCGGGGGGCCCTAATGAGCAGTTCTTC
>TRBV6-1|TRBD1|TRBJ2-2|-
CASSRQGANTGELFF
TGTGCCAGCAGTCGGCAGGGGGCGAACACCGGGGAGCTGTTTTTT
>TRBV18|TRBD1|TRBJ2-5|few
CASSPATGQETQYF
TGTGCCAGCTCACCCGCGACAGGGCAAGAGACCCAGTACTTC
>TRBV27|TRBD2|TRBJ2-3|-
CASRVAGVTDTQYF
TGTGCCAGCAGAGTAGCGGGGGTCACAGATACGCAGTATTTT
>TRBV5-4|-|TRBJ2-2|-
CASSPRQSGELFF
TGTGCCAGCAGCCCGCGACAGTCCGGGGAGCTGTTTTTT
>TRBV6-5|-|TRBJ1-5|-
CASSYGQRGQPQHF
TGTGCCAGCAGTTACGGGCAACGGGGTCAGCCCCAGCATTTT
>TRBV13|-|TRBJ2-7|-
CASSLGQTYEQYF
TGTGCCAGCAGCCTAGGACAGACCTACGAGCAGTACTTC
>TRBV5-6|TRBD1|TRBJ2-1|-
CASSSGGGYNEQFF
TGTGCCAGCAGCTCAGGGGGCGGTTACAATGAGCAGTTCTTC
>TRBV4-3|TRBD2|TRBJ2-7|-
CASSQDVGGYQVEQYF
TGCGCCAGCAGCCAAGATGTCGGGGGGTACCAGGTAGAGCAGTACTTC
>TRBV7-9|TRBD1|TRBJ2-5|-
CASSLQGAGETQYF
TGTGCCAGCAGCCTACAGGGGGCAGGGGAGACCCAGTACTTC
>TRBV28|-|TRBJ1-5|-
CASSLQGDSNQPQHF
TGTGCCAGCAGTCTACAGGGAGATAGCAATCAGCCCCAGCATTTT
>TRBV4-2|-|TRBJ1-6|-
CASSRHPSMTGGGSSYNSPLHF
TGTGCCAGCAGCCGGCATCCTTCCATGACGGGAGGGGGTAGCTCCTATAATTCACCCCTCCACTTT
>TRBV2|-|TRBJ2-7|-
CASSRAQGSYEQYF
TGTGCCAGCAGTCGGGCACAGGGATCCTACGAGCAGTACTTC
>TRBV7-2|TRBD1|TRBJ1-4|-
CASSSRGTGDGEKLFF
TGTGCCAGCTCTTCGAGGGGGACAGGGGACGGTGAAAAACTGTTTTTT
>TRBV4-1|TRBD2|TRBJ2-3|-
CASSHGLAGGQDTQYF
TGCGCCAGCAGCCATGGACTAGCGGGGGGGCAAGATACGCAGTATTTT
>TRBV4-2|-|TRBJ2-6|-
CASSQTGSSGASVLTF
TGTGCCAGCAGCCAAACCGGCAGCTCTGGGGCCAGCGTCCTGACTTTC
>TRBV6-1|TRBD2|TRBJ2-5|-
CASSALAGVFGKTQYF
TGTGCCAGCAGTGCACTAGCGGGCGTTTTTGGGAAGACCCAGTACTTC
>TRBV5-1|-|TRBJ1-3|-
CASSLKPGSSGNAIYF
TGCGCCAGCAGCTTGAAGCCGGGGAGCTCTGGAAACGCCATATATTTT
>TRBV19|-|TRBJ1-5|-
CASSRGAGQPQHF
TGTGCCAGTAGTCGGGGGGCAGGGCAGCCCCAGCATTTT
>TRBV11-1|TRBD2|TRBJ2-3|-
CASSPIAGAGDTQYF
TGTGCCAGCAGCCCTATAGCGGGGGCCGGAGATACGCAGTATTTT
>TRBV4-2|TRBD2|TRBJ2-7|few
CASSREAGGPGEQYF
TGTGCCAGCAGCCGGGAGGCGGGGGGGCCCGGCGAGCAGTACTTC
>TRBV20-1|TRBD2|TRBJ2-1|few
CSVAGGNEQFF
TGCAGTGTGGCGGGGGGGAATGAGCAGTTCTTC
>TRBV5-1|-|TRBJ2-1|-
CASSLEPTVGQFF
TGCGCCAGCAGCTTGGAACCGACTGTAGGGCAGTTCTTC
>TRBV7-8|TRBD1|TRBJ2-7|-
CASSLGPGGSYEQYF
TGTGCCAGCAGCTTAGGTCCAGGGGGCTCCTACGAGCAGTACTTC
>TRBV5-1|-|TRBJ2-5|-
CASSLGGGAQETQYF
TGCGCCAGCAGCTTGGGTGGGGGGGCGCAAGAGACCCAGTACTTC
>TRBV28|-|TRBJ1-1|-
CASSSGPRVEAFF
TGTGCCAGCAGTAGTGGGCCCAGAGTTGAAGCTTTCTTT
>TRBV7-9|-|TRBJ2-5|-
CASSRDYQETQYF
TGTGCCAGCAGCCGCGACTACCAAGAGACCCAGTACTTC
>TRBV7-3|-|TRBJ2-3|-
CASSPPYTDTQYF
TGTGCCAGCAGCCCCCCCTACACAGATACGCAGTATTTT
>TRBV7-2|-|TRBJ1-2|once
CASSLEWSTAGYTF
TGTGCCAGCAGCTTAGAGTGGTCGACAGCCGGCTACACCTTC
>TRBV28|-|TRBJ1-6|-
CASSQEGRRFSPLHF
TGTGCCAGCAGTCAGGAGGGACGGAGATTTTCACCCCTCCACTTT
>TRBV9|-|TRBJ1-3|once
CASSPLPGTGNTIYF
TGTGCCAGCAGCCCCCTCCCGGGGACTGGAAACACCATATATTTT
>TRBV27|-|TRBJ1-1|-
CASSGGGMNTEAFF
TGTGCCAGCAGTGGGGGGGGCATGAACACTGAAGCTTTCTTT
>TRBV12-5|TRBD2|TRBJ2-1|-
CASGLPPWREGTVSYNEQFF
TGTGCTAGTGGTTTGCCCCCTTGGCGGGAGGGGACGGTCTCCTACAATGAGCAGTTCTTC